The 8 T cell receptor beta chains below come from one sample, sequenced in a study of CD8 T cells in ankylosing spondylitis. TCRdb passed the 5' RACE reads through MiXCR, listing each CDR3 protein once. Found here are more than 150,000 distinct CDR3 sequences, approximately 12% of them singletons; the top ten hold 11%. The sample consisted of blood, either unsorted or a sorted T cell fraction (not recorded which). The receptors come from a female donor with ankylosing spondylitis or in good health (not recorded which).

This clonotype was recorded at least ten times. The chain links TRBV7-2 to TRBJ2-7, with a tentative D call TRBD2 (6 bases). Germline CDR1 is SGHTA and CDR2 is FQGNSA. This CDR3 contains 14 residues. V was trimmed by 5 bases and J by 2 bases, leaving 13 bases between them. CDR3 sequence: CASSQRLDPYEQYF. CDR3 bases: TGTGCCAGCAGCCAACGACTAGACCCCTACGAGCAGTACTTC.

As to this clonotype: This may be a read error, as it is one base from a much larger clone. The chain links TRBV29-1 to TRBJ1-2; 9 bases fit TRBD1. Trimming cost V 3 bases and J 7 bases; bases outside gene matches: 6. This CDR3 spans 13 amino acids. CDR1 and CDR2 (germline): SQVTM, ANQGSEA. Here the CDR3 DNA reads TGCAGCGTTGACCCCGGGACAGGGAGTGGCTACACCTTC. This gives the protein CSVDPGTGSGYTF.

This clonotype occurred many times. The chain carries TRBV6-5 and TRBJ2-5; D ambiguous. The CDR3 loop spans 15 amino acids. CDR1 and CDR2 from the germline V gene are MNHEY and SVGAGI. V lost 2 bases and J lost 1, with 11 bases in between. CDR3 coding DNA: TGTGCCAGCAGTTACCGGGCACAGACCCAAGAGACCCAGTACTTC. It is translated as CASSYRAQTQETQYF.

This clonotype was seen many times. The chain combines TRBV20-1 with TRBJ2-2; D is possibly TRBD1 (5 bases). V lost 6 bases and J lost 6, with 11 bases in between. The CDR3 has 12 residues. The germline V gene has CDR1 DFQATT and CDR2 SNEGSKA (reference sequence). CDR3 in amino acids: CSASRVAGELFF. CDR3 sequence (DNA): TGCAGTGCAAGCAGGGTAGCCGGGGAGCTGTTTTTT.

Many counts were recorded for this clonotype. The CDR3 DNA reads TGCAGTGCTAGTCGGGGTTTGGGCAATCAGCCCCAGCATTTT. Translated: CSASRGLGNQPQHF. This chain connects TRBV20-1 to TRBJ1-5; D is unresolved. This CDR3 is built from 14 residues. V lost 3 bases and J 2 bases, leaving 11 bases between the germline ends. Germline V gene data show CDR1 as DFQATT and CDR2 as SNEGSKA (reference sequence).

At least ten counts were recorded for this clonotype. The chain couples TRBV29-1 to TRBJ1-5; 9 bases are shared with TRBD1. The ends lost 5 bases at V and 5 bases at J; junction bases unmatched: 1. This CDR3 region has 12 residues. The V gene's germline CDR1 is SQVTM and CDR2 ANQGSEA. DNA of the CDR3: TGCAGCGTTAGACAGGGGGATCAGCCCCAGCATTTT. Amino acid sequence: CSVRQGDQPQHF.

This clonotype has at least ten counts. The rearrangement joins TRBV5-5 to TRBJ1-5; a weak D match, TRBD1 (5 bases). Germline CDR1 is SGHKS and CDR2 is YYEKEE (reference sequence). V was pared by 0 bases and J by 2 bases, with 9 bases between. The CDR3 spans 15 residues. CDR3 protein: CASSLVQGGNQPQHF. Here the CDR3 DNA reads TGTGCCAGCAGCTTGGTGCAGGGAGGCAATCAGCCCCAGCATTTT.

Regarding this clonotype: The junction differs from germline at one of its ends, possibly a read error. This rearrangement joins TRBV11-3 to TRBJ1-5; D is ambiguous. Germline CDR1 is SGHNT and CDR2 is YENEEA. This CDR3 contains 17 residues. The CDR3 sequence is CASTPPRAELGNQPQHF. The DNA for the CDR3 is TGTGCCAGCACCCCTCCTAGGGCCGAATTGGGCAATCAGCCTCAGCATTTT.